Presented here are 13 T cell receptor beta chains from one specimen sequenced in a study of shared clonotypes between healthy human individuals. Method: immunoSEQ multiplex PCR; TCRdb's copy keeps in-frame clones and lacks some. The sample includes roughly 2 million clones, 90% to 95% seen only once; the top ten take approximately 0.13%. Sequenced input: naive CD4+ T cells sorted from blood. Described subset: CD45RA+ positively selected. The receptor set was obtained from a man aged 18-30 years in good health.

Details on this clone: Different DNA sequences within this sample yield the same CDR3. The chain has TRBV7-2 and TRBJ2-1; D is unresolved. The V gene lost 0 bases and the J gene lost 9 bases, with 6 bases spanning the gap. Germline V gives CDR1 SGHTA, CDR2 FQGNSA. The CDR3 consists of 12 residues. The CDR3 reads CASSLALGEQFF. The CDR3 DNA reads TGTGCCAGCAGCTTAGCGCTTGGTGAGCAGTTCTTC.

Comments on this clone: This sample also contains other DNA sequences that code for the same CDR3. V gene TRBV5-1 combines with J gene TRBJ1-2; TRBD1 aligns across 9 bases. V gave up 7 bases and J gave up 2 bases; unmatched junction bases: 6. The CDR3 loop spans 14 amino acids. The germline V gene encodes CDR1 SGHRS and CDR2 YFSETQ. The CDR3 coding sequence is TGCGCCAGCCGTTCTGGGACAGGGAACTATGGCTACACCTTC. Amino acid sequence: CASRSGTGNYGYTF.

The chain is built from TRBV4-1 and TRBJ1-4; a possible D gene is TRBD1 (6 bases). The germline V gene has CDR1 MGHRA and CDR2 YSYEKL. There are 15 residues in the CDR3. With 5 bases removed from V and 10 bases from J, the gap between germline ends came to 20 bases. CDR3 nucleotide sequence: TGCGCCAGCAGCTCGCCCGACAGGACGATAGGAAAACTGTTTTTT. This sequence encodes CASSSPDRTIGKLFF.

The V gene is TRBV9, the J gene TRBJ2-5, with D possibly called TRBD1 or TRBD2 (5 bases each). Trimming pared 0 bases from V and 4 bases from J, leaving 19 bases between. This CDR3 has 17 residues. Per germline, CDR1 SGDLS and CDR2 YYNGEE. The CDR3 coding sequence is TGTGCCAGCAGCGTAGCTGGTGGGGGAACGTCTGGAGAGACCCAGTACTTC. This sequence encodes CASSVAGGGTSGETQYF.

This chain uses TRBV5-6 with TRBJ2-1; perhaps TRBD1 as D (6 bases). V was clipped by 2 bases and J by 0 bases, with 9 bases between them. The CDR3 has 15 amino acids. Per the germline V gene, CDR1 is SGHDT and CDR2 is YYEEEE. The CDR3 coding sequence is TGTGCCAGCAGCTTCTGGGGGCTCTCCTACAATGAGCAGTTCTTC. Amino acid sequence: CASSFWGLSYNEQFF.

This sequence joins TRBV5-4 and TRBJ2-5, with TRBD2 matching over 8 bases. The CDR3 has 15 amino acids. V lost 2 bases to trimming and J lost 4 bases; unmatched junction nucleotides: 7. The germline V gene has CDR1 SGHNT and CDR2 YYREEE (reference sequence). This CDR3 reads CASSLHGGAGETQYF. The CDR3 DNA reads TGTGCCAGCAGCTTACACGGGGGGGCCGGAGAGACCCAGTACTTC.

The chain uses TRBV25-1 and TRBJ1-3; 8 bases match TRBD1. The junction had 6 bases not matched to a gene; V was cut back by 5 bases and J by 3 bases. Germline loops: CDR1 MGHDK, CDR2 SYGVNS. This CDR3 comprises 15 residues. CDR3 DNA: TGTGCCAGCAGTCCTCAGGGGGCGGGTGGAAACACCATATATTTT. Protein product: CASSPQGAGGNTIYF.

This clone showed up just once. V and J are TRBV27 and TRBJ2-5, with a possible D match to TRBD1 (5 bases). The V end was cut by 3 bases, the J end by 1 base, with 9 bases between. This CDR3 has 14 amino acids. Germline V gene lookup returns CDR1 MNHEY and CDR2 SMNVEV (reference sequence). The CDR3 region is CASSLTVFQETQYF. CDR3 nucleotide sequence: TGTGCCAGCAGTTTGACAGTCTTCCAAGAGACCCAGTACTTC.

About this clone itself: This CDR3 is also generated by other DNA sequences in the sample. The chain employs TRBV18 and TRBJ2-3, with TRBD2 matching 7 bases. Germline CDR1 KGHSH, CDR2 LQKENI. The CDR3 length is 16 residues. V gave up 0 bases and J gave up 1 base; unmatched junction bases: 4. The CDR3 DNA follows: TGTGCCAGCTCACCACCGACGGGAGGTGGCACAGATACGCAGTATTTT. Its translation: CASSPPTGGGTDTQYF. The full variable domain, rest sourced from reference TRBV18 and TRBJ2-3, is NAGVMQNPRHLVRRRGQEARLRCSPMKGHSHVYWYRQLPEEGLKFMVYLQKENIIDESGMPKERFSAEFPKEGPSILRIQQVVRGDSAAYFCASSPPTGGGTDTQYFGPGTRLTVL.

This chain joins TRBV4-1 and TRBJ2-5, with D possibly TRBD2 on 5 matching bases. With 1 base removed from V and 1 base from J, the gap between germline ends came to 7 bases. The CDR3 length is 14 residues. The V gene's germline CDR1 is MGHRA and CDR2 YSYEKL. The CDR3 coding sequence is TGCGCCAGCAGCCAAGTTCTAGCCCAAGAGACCCAGTACTTC. Translating gives CASSQVLAQETQYF.

The V call is TRBV2, the J call TRBJ1-1, with D possibly being TRBD1 (5 bases). Germline CDR1 and CDR2: SNHLY and FYNNEI. CDR3 length: 11 residues. The V end was cut by 10 bases, the J end by 5 bases, with 11 bases between. The CDR3 reads CAILDRTEAFF. CDR3 nucleotide sequence: TGTGCCATTCTAGACAGAACTGAAGCTTTCTTT.

The V gene is TRBV5-4, the J gene TRBJ2-7, with 8 bases that match TRBD1. The CDR3 is 16 residues long. The trim removed 4 bases at V and 0 bases at J, leaving 9 bases unmatched. The germline V gene has CDR1 SGHNT and CDR2 YYREEE (reference sequence). The CDR3 reads CASSQNRGTSSYEQYF. In DNA form, the CDR3 reads TGTGCCAGCAGCCAGAACAGGGGGACAAGCTCCTACGAGCAGTACTTC.

The V call is TRBV6-5, the J call TRBJ2-1; 8 nucleotides align to TRBD2. V was pared by 5 bases and J by 5 bases, with 8 bases of the junction left unmatched. CDR3 length: 15 amino acids. Germline V CDR1 and CDR2: MNHEY, SVGAGI. The CDR3 coding sequence is TGTGCCAGCAGTCCACCGGGACTAGGGAACAATGAGCAGTTCTTC. It translates to CASSPPGLGNNEQFF.